This TCR beta chain was recorded in a study of beta chain features in type 1 diabetes. Findings and caveats of the study: Patients with Type 1 diabetes showed moderately but significantly shorter TCRB CDR3s in all four CD4+ subsets. It was among patients, rather than healthy donors, that naive, central memory and Treg TCRB repertoires appeared more similar.

Expressed TCRB transcripts got sequenced, as all isolated RNA was reverse transcribed. The method was immunoSEQ multiplex PCR; TCRdb's version includes in-frame clones alone and lacks a portion of them. The sample comprises about 53,000 clones, about three fifths of which are singletons, and around 0.29% rests with the top ten. The CDR3 covers 13 residues. V was pared by 5 bases and J by 5 bases, with 10 bases between. Germline V gives CDR1 MDHEN, CDR2 SYDVKM. Points on this clone: Its specificity is unknown.

Source material: stem cell memory CD4+ T cells from blood. This chain connects TRBV28 to TRBJ2-1; possible D gene TRBD2, 6 bases. This TCR was sampled from a woman younger than 45 with type 1 diabetes. The chain's CDR3 is CASSPGSHNEQFF. The CDR3 DNA is TGTGCCAGCAGTCCCGGGAGCCACAATGAGCAGTTCTTC.